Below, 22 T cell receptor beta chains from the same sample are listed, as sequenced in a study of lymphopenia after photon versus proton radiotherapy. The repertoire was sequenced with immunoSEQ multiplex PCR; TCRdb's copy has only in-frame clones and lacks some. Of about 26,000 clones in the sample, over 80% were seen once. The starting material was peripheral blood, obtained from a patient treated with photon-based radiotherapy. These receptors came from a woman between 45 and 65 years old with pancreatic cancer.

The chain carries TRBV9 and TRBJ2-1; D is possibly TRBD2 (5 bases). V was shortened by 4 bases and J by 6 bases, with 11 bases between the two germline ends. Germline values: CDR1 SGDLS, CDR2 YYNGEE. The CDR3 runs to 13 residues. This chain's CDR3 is CASSLSSGNEQFF. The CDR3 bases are TGTGCCAGCAGCTTGTCGAGCGGCAATGAGCAGTTCTTC. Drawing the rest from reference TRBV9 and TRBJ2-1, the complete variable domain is DSGVTQTPKHLITATGQRVTLRCSPRSGDLSVYWYQQSLDQGLQFLIQYYNGEERAKGNILERFSAQQFPDLHSELNLSSLELGDSALYFCASSLSSGNEQFFGPGTRLTVL.

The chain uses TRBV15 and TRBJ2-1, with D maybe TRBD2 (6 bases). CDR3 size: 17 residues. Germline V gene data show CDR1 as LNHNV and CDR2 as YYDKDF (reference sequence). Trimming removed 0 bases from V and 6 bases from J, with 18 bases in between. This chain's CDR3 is CATSRDRSRREGNEQFF. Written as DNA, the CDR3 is TGTGCCACCAGCAGAGATAGATCTCGGCGGGAAGGCAATGAGCAGTTCTTC.

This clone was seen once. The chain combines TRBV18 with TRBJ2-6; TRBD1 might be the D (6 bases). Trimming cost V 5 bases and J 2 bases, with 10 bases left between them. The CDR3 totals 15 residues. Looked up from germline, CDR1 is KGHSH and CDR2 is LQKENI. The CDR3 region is CASSKQGTGANVLTF. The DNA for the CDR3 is TGTGCCAGCTCAAAACAGGGAACTGGGGCCAACGTCCTGACTTTC.

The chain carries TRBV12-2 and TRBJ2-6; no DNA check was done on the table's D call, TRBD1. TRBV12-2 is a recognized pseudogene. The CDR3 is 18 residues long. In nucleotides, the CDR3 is TGTGCAAGTCGCCATGTCGCCTCCACACAAAGTCGGGCCAACGTCCTGACTTTC. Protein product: CASRHVASTQSRANVLTF.

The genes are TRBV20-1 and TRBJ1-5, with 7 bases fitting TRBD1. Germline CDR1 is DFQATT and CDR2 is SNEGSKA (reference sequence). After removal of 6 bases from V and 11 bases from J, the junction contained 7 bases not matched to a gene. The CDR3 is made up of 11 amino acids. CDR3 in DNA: TGCAGTGCGGCTTTACAGGGGTCCCAGCATTTT. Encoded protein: CSAALQGSQHF.

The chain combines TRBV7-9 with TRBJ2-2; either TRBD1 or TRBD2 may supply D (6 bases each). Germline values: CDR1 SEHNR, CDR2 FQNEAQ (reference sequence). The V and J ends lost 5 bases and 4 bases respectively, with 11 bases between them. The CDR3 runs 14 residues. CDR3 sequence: CASSHREVTGELFF. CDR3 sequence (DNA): TGTGCCAGCAGCCACAGGGAGGTCACCGGGGAGCTGTTTTTT.

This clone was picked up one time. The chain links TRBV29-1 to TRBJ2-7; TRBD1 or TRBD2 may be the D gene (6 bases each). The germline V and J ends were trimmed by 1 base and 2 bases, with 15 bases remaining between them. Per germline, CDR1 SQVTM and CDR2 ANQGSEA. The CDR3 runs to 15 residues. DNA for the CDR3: TGCAGCGTTGAAGGGACCAACAGGGAGGCCTACGAGCAGTACTTC. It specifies CSVEGTNREAYEQYF.

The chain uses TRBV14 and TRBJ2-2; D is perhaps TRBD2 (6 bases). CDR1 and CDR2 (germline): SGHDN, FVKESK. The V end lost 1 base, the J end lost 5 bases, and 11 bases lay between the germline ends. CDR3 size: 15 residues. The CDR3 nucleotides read TGTGCCAGCAGCCAAGTATCTAGCGTGACCGGGGAGCTGTTTTTT. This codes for CASSQVSSVTGELFF.

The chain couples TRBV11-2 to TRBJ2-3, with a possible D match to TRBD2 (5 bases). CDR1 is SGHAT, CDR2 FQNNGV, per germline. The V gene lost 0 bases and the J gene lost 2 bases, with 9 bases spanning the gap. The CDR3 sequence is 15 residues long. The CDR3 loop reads CASSLDGADTDTQYF. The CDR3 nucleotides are TGTGCCAGCAGCTTAGATGGAGCGGACACAGATACGCAGTATTTT. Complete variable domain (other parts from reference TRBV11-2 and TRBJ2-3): EAGVAQSPRYKIIEKRQSVAFWCNPISGHATLYWYQQILGQGPKLLIQFQNNGVVDDSQLPKDRFSAERLKGVDSTLKIQPAKLEDSAVYLCASSLDGADTDTQYFGPGTRLTVL.

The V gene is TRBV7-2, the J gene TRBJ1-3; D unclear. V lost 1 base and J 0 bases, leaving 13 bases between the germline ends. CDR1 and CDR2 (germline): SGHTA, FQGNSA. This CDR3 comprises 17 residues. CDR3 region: CASSLVASILSGNTIYF. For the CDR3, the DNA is TGTGCCAGCAGCTTAGTGGCCTCGATCCTCTCTGGAAACACCATATATTTT.

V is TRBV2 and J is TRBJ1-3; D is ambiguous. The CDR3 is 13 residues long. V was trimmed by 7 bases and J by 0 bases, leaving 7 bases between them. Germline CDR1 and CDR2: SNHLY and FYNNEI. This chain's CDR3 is CASMSGSGNTIYF. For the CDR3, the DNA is TGTGCCAGCATGAGTGGCTCTGGAAACACCATATATTTT.

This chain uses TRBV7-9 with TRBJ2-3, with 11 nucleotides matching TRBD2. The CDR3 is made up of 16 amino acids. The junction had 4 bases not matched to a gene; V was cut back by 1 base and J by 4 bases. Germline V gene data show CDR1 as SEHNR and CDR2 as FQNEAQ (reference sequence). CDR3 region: CASSLDPGLAADTQYF. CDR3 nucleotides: TGTGCCAGCAGCTTAGACCCGGGACTAGCGGCAGATACGCAGTATTTT.

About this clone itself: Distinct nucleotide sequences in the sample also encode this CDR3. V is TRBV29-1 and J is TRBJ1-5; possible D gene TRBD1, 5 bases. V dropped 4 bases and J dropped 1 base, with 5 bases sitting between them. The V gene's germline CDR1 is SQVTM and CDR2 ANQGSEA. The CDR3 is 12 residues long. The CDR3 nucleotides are TGCAGCGTTGGGGGGAGCAATCAGCCCCAGCATTTT. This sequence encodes CSVGGSNQPQHF.

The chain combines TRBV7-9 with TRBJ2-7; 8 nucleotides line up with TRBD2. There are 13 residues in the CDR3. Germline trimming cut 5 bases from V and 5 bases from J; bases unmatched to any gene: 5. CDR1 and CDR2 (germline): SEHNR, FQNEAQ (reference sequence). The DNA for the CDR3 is TGTGCCAGCAGCCTCGGGGGGGGCAACGAGCAGTACTTC. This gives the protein CASSLGGGNEQYF.

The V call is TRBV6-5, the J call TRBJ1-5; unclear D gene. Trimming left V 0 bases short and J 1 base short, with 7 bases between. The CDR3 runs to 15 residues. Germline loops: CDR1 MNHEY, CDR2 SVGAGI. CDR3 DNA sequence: TGTGCCAGCAGTTACTCATTCTTGAGCAATCAGCCCCAGCATTTT. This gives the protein CASSYSFLSNQPQHF.

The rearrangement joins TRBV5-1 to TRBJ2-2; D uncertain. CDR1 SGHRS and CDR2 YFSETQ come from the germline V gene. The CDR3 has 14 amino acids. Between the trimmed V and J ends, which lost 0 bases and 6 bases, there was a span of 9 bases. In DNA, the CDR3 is TGCGCCAGCAGCTTGGATTTGGGTTCCGGGGAGCTGTTTTTT. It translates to CASSLDLGSGELFF.

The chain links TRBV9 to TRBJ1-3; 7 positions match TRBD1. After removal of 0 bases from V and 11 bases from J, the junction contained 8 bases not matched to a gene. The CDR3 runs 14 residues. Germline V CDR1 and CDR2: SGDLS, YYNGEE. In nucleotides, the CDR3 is TGTGCCAGCAGCGTAGGGGGGCTCCAGGGGGCCATATATTTT. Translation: CASSVGGLQGAIYF.

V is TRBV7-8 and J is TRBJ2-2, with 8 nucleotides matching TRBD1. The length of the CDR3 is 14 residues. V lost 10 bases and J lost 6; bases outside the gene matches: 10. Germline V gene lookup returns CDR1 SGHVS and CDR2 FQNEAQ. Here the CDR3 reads CAIIPGQDSGELFF. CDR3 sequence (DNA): TGTGCCATTATTCCGGGACAGGATTCCGGGGAGCTGTTTTTT. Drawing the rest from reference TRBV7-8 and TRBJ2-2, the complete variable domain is GAGVSQSPRYKVAKRGQDVALRCDPISGHVSLFWYQQALGQGPEFLTYFQNEAQLDKSGLPSDRFFAERPEGSVSTLKIQRTQQEDSAVYLCAIIPGQDSGELFFGEGSRLTVL.

CDR3 residues: CASSPYGENTGELFF. The CDR3 nucleotides read TGTGCCAGTAGTCCTTACGGGGAGAACACCGGGGAGCTGTTTTTT. This rearrangement joins TRBV19 to TRBJ2-2, with a weak D call TRBD2 (5 bases). This CDR3 has 15 amino acids. The germline V gene has CDR1 LNHDA and CDR2 SQIVND (reference sequence). With 5 bases removed from V and 1 base from J, the gap between germline ends came to 11 bases.

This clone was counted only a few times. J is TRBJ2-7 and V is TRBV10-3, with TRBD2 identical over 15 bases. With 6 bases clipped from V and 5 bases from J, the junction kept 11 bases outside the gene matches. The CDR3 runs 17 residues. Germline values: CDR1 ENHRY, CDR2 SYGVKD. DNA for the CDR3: TGTGCCATCAGCGGGACTAGCGGGAGGCTGACGAGGGACGAGCAGTACTTC. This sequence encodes CAISGTSGRLTRDEQYF.

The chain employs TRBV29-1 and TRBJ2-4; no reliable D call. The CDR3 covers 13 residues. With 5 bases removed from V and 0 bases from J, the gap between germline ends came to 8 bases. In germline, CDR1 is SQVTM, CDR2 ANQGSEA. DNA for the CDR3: TGCAGCGTTACGCGACTAGCCAAAAACATTCAGTACTTC. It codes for CSVTRLAKNIQYF.

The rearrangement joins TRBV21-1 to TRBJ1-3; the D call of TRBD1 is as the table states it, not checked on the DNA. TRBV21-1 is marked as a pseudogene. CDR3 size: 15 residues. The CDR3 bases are TGTGCCAGCAGATCAGGGATCCTCTCTGGAAACACCATATATTTT. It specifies CASRSGILSGNTIYF.